The next 27 T cell receptor beta chains were all read from a single sample in a study of blood T cell repertoires in COVID-19. TCRdb's copy holds only in-frame clones and misses some; the assay was immunoSEQ multiplex PCR. This sample carries under 300,000 clones, around 83% of them seen once, and the ten largest clones take about 6.9%. Sequencing input: PBMCs or T cells enriched from blood (not recorded which). These receptors all come from a woman in her fifties or sixties who had been exposed to COVID-19.

The chain employs TRBV4-1 and TRBJ1-1; TRBD1 matches at 7 bases. The CDR3 runs 14 residues. The J segment lost 5 bases and the V segment lost 4 bases, leaving 7 bases of the junction unmatched. Per germline, CDR1 MGHRA and CDR2 YSYEKL. The CDR3 DNA follows: TGCGCCAGCAGCCCGGAGGGGGCGTGGACTGAAGCTTTCTTT. Its protein product is CASSPEGAWTEAFF.

The chain couples TRBV19 to TRBJ1-5; 7 bases match TRBD1. The junction had 7 bases not matched to a gene; V was cut back by 5 bases and J by 3 bases. In germline, CDR1 is LNHDA, CDR2 SQIVND (reference sequence). This CDR3 is 15 amino acids long. The CDR3 DNA sequence: TGTGCCAGTAGTGGCGGTACAGGGGTCAATCAGCCCCAGCATTTT. This sequence encodes CASSGGTGVNQPQHF.

The chain has TRBV30 and TRBJ1-2; perhaps TRBD1 as D (6 bases). The germline V and J ends were trimmed by 2 bases and 8 bases, with 15 bases remaining between them. The CDR3 spans 13 residues. Per germline, CDR1 GTSNPN and CDR2 SVGIG (reference sequence). The CDR3 here is CAWSLQGLGGYTF. The CDR3 DNA reads TGTGCCTGGAGTTTACAGGGATTGGGCGGCTACACCTTC.

This chain joins TRBV5-1 and TRBJ1-2, with 7 bases fitting TRBD1. This CDR3 contains 13 residues. The junction had 3 bases not matched to a gene; V was cut back by 0 bases and J by 7 bases. Germline lookup yields CDR1 SGHRS and CDR2 YFSETQ. This CDR3 is CASSLGQGLGYTF. Written as DNA, the CDR3 is TGCGCCAGCAGCTTGGGACAGGGTCTTGGCTACACCTTC. Looking up the rest from reference TRBV5-1 and TRBJ1-2 gives the full variable domain: KAGVTQTPRYLIKTRGQQVTLSCSPISGHRSVSWYQQTPGQGLQFLFEYFSETQRNKGNFPGRFSGRQFSNSRSEMNVSTLELGDSALYLCASSLGQGLGYTFGSGTRLTVV.

J is TRBJ2-7 and V is TRBV6-5, with D perhaps matching TRBD1 (6 bases). The CDR3 sequence is 16 residues long. Looked up from germline, CDR1 is MNHEY and CDR2 is SVGAGI. The germline V and J ends were trimmed by 4 bases and 0 bases, with 16 bases remaining between them. The CDR3 DNA sequence: TGTGCCAGCAGTTCCCTAGGACAGTGGAGCTCCTACGAGCAGTACTTC. Its protein product is CASSSLGQWSSYEQYF.

J is TRBJ2-5 and V is TRBV7-8, with 12 bases matching TRBD2. The germline CDR1 and CDR2 sequences are SGHVS and FQNEAQ. The length of the CDR3 is 15 residues. After removal of 2 bases from V and 7 bases from J, the junction contained 5 bases not matched to a gene. Here the CDR3 reads CASSLLTSGGGTQYF. CDR3 DNA sequence: TGTGCCAGCAGCTTATTGACTAGCGGGGGAGGGACCCAGTACTTC.

The chain recombines TRBV6-1 with TRBJ1-1; a possible D gene is TRBD1 (6 bases). V dropped 3 bases and J dropped 2 bases, with 7 bases sitting between them. The germline V gene encodes CDR1 MNHNS and CDR2 SASEGT. The CDR3 covers 13 residues. The CDR3 nucleotides are TGTGCCAGCAGTGACAGGGGTAACACTGAAGCTTTCTTT. Protein product: CASSDRGNTEAFF.

The rearrangement links TRBV5-4 to TRBJ2-4; 9 bases are a match to TRBD1. The V segment lost 4 bases and the J segment 6 bases; nucleotides outside the gene matches: 2. This CDR3 comprises 13 residues. Looked up from germline, CDR1 is SGHNT and CDR2 is YYREEE (reference sequence). This CDR3 is CASSTDRGNIQYF. The DNA for the CDR3 is TGTGCCAGCAGCACGGACAGGGGAAACATTCAGTACTTC. The full variable domain, rest sourced from reference TRBV5-4 and TRBJ2-4, is ETGVTQSPTHLIKTRGQQVTLRCSSQSGHNTVSWYQQALGQGPQFIFQYYREEENGRGNFPPRFSGLQFPNYSSELNVNALELDDSALYLCASSTDRGNIQYFGAGTRLSVL.

This clone was detected ten times or more. V gene TRBV7-2 combines with J gene TRBJ1-6, with D tentatively TRBD1 (5 bases). Germline V CDR1 and CDR2: SGHTA, FQGNSA. The CDR3 consists of 14 residues. V was clipped by 2 bases and J by 10 bases, with 12 bases between them. The CDR3 DNA follows: TGTGCCAGCAGCTTACGGGGGTGGCGGTCACCCCTCCACTTT. It translates to CASSLRGWRSPLHF.

This clone was seen once. This sequence joins TRBV2 and TRBJ1-1, with 8 nucleotides matching TRBD1. Germline lookup yields CDR1 SNHLY and CDR2 FYNNEI. V lost 5 bases to trimming and J lost 4 bases; unmatched junction nucleotides: 6. The CDR3 runs to 14 residues. The CDR3 nucleotides are TGTGCCAGCAGTTTGGACAGGGACTTCACTGAAGCTTTCTTT. The encoded protein is CASSLDRDFTEAFF.

V gene TRBV19 combines with J gene TRBJ1-1; no reliable D call. The CDR3 is 14 residues long. V lost 3 bases, J lost 1 base, and 9 bases lay in between. Germline assignment: CDR1 LNHDA and CDR2 SQIVND (reference sequence). The CDR3 DNA reads TGTGCCAGTAGTATCTGGGCTGGGAACACTGAAGCTTTCTTT. It codes for CASSIWAGNTEAFF.

The chain is built from TRBV3-1 (or the pseudogene TRBV3-2) and TRBJ1-1; tentative D call: TRBD1 (5 bases). The CDR3 totals 13 residues. The germline CDR1 and CDR2 sequences are LGHDT and YNNKEL (reference sequence). The V gene lost 1 base and the J gene lost 5 bases, with 8 bases spanning the gap. The CDR3 loop is CASSQVGGTEAFF. In nucleotides, the CDR3 is TGTGCCAGCAGCCAAGTTGGGGGGACTGAAGCTTTCTTT.

The gene calls are TRBV4-3 and TRBJ1-2; TRBD1 agrees at 9 bases. CDR1 LGHNA and CDR2 YSLEER come from the germline V gene. The CDR3 has 14 residues. V dropped 1 base and J dropped 6; count of bases not matched to a gene: 3. The CDR3 is CASSQGQGVDGYTF. For the CDR3, the DNA is TGCGCCAGCAGCCAAGGACAGGGGGTAGATGGCTACACCTTC.

V is TRBV2 and J is TRBJ2-7; no definite D call. The CDR3 runs 11 residues. Per the germline V gene, CDR1 is SNHLY and CDR2 is FYNNEI. Trimming removed 2 bases from V and 5 bases from J, with 4 bases in between. CDR3 DNA: TGTGCCAGCAGTGAATTCAACGAGCAGTACTTC. It translates to CASSEFNEQYF.

The V gene is TRBV18, the J gene TRBJ1-1; 10 nucleotides align to TRBD1. V gave up 6 bases and J gave up 2 bases; unmatched junction bases: 6. This CDR3 is built from 15 residues. The germline CDR1 and CDR2 sequences are KGHSH and LQKENI. CDR3 region: CASSRGTGANTEAFF. The CDR3 DNA sequence: TGTGCCAGCTCTCGCGGGACAGGGGCAAACACTGAAGCTTTCTTT.

V is TRBV6-2 or TRBV6-3 and J is TRBJ1-2; tentative D call: TRBD1 (6 bases). This CDR3 has 16 residues. Trimming cost V 4 bases and J 2 bases, with 17 bases left between them. The germline CDR1 and CDR2 sequences are MNHEY and SVGEGT. In nucleotides, the CDR3 is TGTGCCAGCAGTTCGCCTTACAGGGATACAAACTATGGCTACACCTTC. It codes for CASSSPYRDTNYGYTF.

CDR3 sequence reads: CASSRFGQGNYGYTF. The CDR3 DNA is TGTGCCAGCAGTCGGTTCGGACAGGGGAACTATGGCTACACCTTC. This chain uses TRBV28 with TRBJ1-2; 9 nucleotides align to TRBD1. Losses at the gene ends were 5 bases for V and 2 bases for J; bases not matched to a gene: 6. This CDR3 region has 15 residues. Germline CDR1 MDHEN, CDR2 SYDVKM.

The chain combines TRBV2 with TRBJ1-2; 7 bases line up with TRBD1. The ends lost 1 base at V and 6 bases at J; junction bases unmatched: 8. Germline CDR1 SNHLY, CDR2 FYNNEI. The CDR3 length is 15 residues. The CDR3 bases are TGTGCCAGCAGTGAAGGAAGGGGGCGGTCGGATGGCTACACCTTC. It translates to CASSEGRGRSDGYTF.

This chain connects TRBV5-5 to TRBJ2-5; D unresolved. The germline V gene encodes CDR1 SGHKS and CDR2 YYEKEE (reference sequence). This CDR3 is built from 13 residues. The germline V and J ends were trimmed by 2 bases and 5 bases, with 10 bases remaining between them. The CDR3 DNA follows: TGTGCCAGCAGCTTATCGTCTGTGGAGACCCAGTACTTC. It codes for CASSLSSVETQYF.

V usage is TRBV4-3 and J usage is TRBJ1-6, with D perhaps TRBD1 (5 bases). V was shortened by 2 bases and J by 4 bases, with 15 bases between the two germline ends. From germline, CDR1 is LGHNA and CDR2 YSLEER. The CDR3 is 17 residues long. The CDR3 nucleotides read TGCGCCAGCAGCCAACTTCGACAGTACCAGTATAATTCACCCCTCCACTTT. Translating gives CASSQLRQYQYNSPLHF.

The rearrangement joins TRBV7-9 to TRBJ2-3; D may be TRBD1 (7 bases). CDR1 is SEHNR, CDR2 FQNEAQ, per germline (reference sequence). The CDR3 sequence is 17 residues long. Trimming took 2 bases from V and 1 from J, leaving 16 bases between them. CDR3 sequence: CASSLPGLRGGTDTQYF. For the CDR3, the DNA is TGTGCCAGCAGCTTACCTGGACTCAGGGGGGGCACAGATACGCAGTATTTT.

The V call is TRBV11-2, the J call TRBJ1-4; D not certain. V was pared by 3 bases and J by 8 bases, with 10 bases between. CDR3 length: 13 residues. Germline CDR1 is SGHAT and CDR2 is FQNNGV. CDR3: CASSFTGKEKLFF. In DNA, the CDR3 is TGTGCCAGCAGCTTTACCGGGAAAGAAAAACTGTTTTTT.

This clone was detected only a few times. The chain is built from TRBV27 and TRBJ1-2; 9 bases are shared with TRBD1. CDR1 is MNHEY, CDR2 SMNVEV, per germline (reference sequence). V shed 7 bases and J 8 bases; nucleotides not matched to a gene: 17. There are 16 residues in the CDR3. CDR3 protein: CASKPTGLQGAGGYTF. For the CDR3, the DNA is TGTGCCAGCAAGCCTACAGGGCTACAGGGGGCCGGCGGCTACACCTTC.

The rearrangement links TRBV4-1 to TRBJ1-5, with D hard to call. Germline CDR1 MGHRA, CDR2 YSYEKL. The CDR3 has 15 amino acids. The V gene lost 4 bases and the J gene lost 4 bases, with 14 bases spanning the gap. The CDR3 loop is CASSLQAMINQPQHF. DNA of the CDR3: TGCGCCAGCAGCCTGCAGGCTATGATAAATCAGCCCCAGCATTTT.

The chain combines TRBV5-5 with TRBJ1-3; maybe TRBD1 (6 bases). CDR1 SGHKS and CDR2 YYEKEE come from the germline V gene (reference sequence). The CDR3 contains 16 residues. Trimming shortened V by 1 base and J by 2 bases, and 13 bases separated the two germline ends. The CDR3 nucleotides are TGTGCCAGCAGCTTGACAGGGAGTACGACTGGAAACACCATATATTTT. This translates into CASSLTGSTTGNTIYF.

This chain connects TRBV11-1 to TRBJ2-5; TRBD2 aligns across 7 bases. Germline CDR1 reads SGHAT; CDR2 reads FQDESV (reference sequence). This CDR3 spans 15 amino acids. V lost 1 base and J lost 4; bases outside the gene matches: 6. The CDR3 is CASSLDASGRETQYF. As DNA, the CDR3 is TGTGCCAGCAGCTTAGACGCTAGCGGAAGAGAGACCCAGTACTTC.

The chain uses TRBV27 and TRBJ2-5; perhaps TRBD1 as D (6 bases). V was shortened by 6 bases and J by 4 bases, with 21 bases between the two germline ends. Germline V gene sequence: CDR1 MNHEY, CDR2 SMNVEV (reference sequence). CDR3 length: 16 residues. The CDR3: CASSPGTSAGAETQYF. The CDR3, as DNA: TGTGCCAGCAGCCCCGGGACATCGGCTGGGGCAGAGACCCAGTACTTC.